What follows are 5 T cell receptor beta chains derived from one specimen sequenced in a study of T cells in Graves' hyperthyroidism and ophthalmopathy. Authors of the study amplified TCR beta CDR3 regions from RNA transcripts. Carried out on the TCR CDR3, a first-round RT-PCR used the HTBI primer set. MiXCR, run by TCRdb on the multiplex PCR reads, gives a single entry per CDR3 protein. Of a few hundred thousand distinct CDR3 sequences listed, about 15% were seen once; the top ten hold more than 4.5%. The specimen was blood. The receptor set was obtained from a woman aged 25-40 years with Graves' hyperthyroidism that later progressed to Graves' ophthalmopathy.

This clonotype came up many times. The chain has TRBV28 and TRBJ2-3, with 11 bases identical to TRBD2. There are 15 residues in the CDR3. V lost 7 bases to trimming and J lost 9 bases; unmatched junction nucleotides: 12. Per the germline V gene, CDR1 is MDHEN and CDR2 is SYDVKM. This chain's CDR3 is CASTLSGRAGETQYF. CDR3 nucleotide sequence: TGTGCCAGCACTCTTAGCGGGAGGGCCGGGGAGACGCAGTATTTT.

The sample holds a few counts of this clonotype. The chain carries TRBV6-1 and TRBJ2-7, with D perhaps assigned TRBD1 or TRBD2 (5 bases each). The CDR3 extends over 13 amino acids. The V end lost 11 bases, the J end lost 2 bases, and 16 bases lay between the germline ends. Germline-derived CDR1 and CDR2 are MNHNS and SASEGT. CDR3 DNA: TGTGCCCCGAGGGGACGCTACCCCTACGAGCAGTACTTC. It encodes CAPRGRYPYEQYF.

Comment on this clonotype: A read error may explain this, as a much larger clone is one base away. The gene calls are TRBV6-2 or TRBV6-3 and TRBJ2-7; 9 nucleotides line up with TRBD1. This CDR3 contains 13 residues. Germline lookup yields CDR1 MNHEY and CDR2 SVGEGT. Trimming took 10 bases from V and 7 from J; bases not matched to a gene: 11. The CDR3 nucleotides read TGTGCCATCGCCGAGACAGGGGGAGGTGAGCAGTACTTC. It yields the protein CAIAETGGGEQYF.

The rearrangement joins TRBV11-1 to TRBJ2-3, with 8 bases that match TRBD2. Germline assignment: CDR1 SGHAT and CDR2 FQDESV (reference sequence). The J segment lost 2 bases and the V segment lost 5 bases, leaving 3 bases of the junction unmatched. This CDR3 comprises 14 residues. The CDR3 DNA reads TGTGCCAGCAGCGCCGGACTAGCCACAGATACGCAGTATTTT. This gives the protein CASSAGLATDTQYF.

A few counts support this clonotype. The chain links TRBV6-4 to TRBJ2-5; tentative D call: TRBD1 (6 bases). This CDR3 comprises 17 residues. Per germline, CDR1 MRHNA and CDR2 SNTAGT. Trimming shortened V by 7 bases and J by 4 bases, and 25 bases separated the two germline ends. CDR3 protein: CASTGCSGQGRRETQYF. CDR3 nucleotides: TGTGCCAGCACCGGTTGTTCGGGGCAGGGGCGGCGAGAGACCCAGTACTTC.